This TCR beta chain was sequenced for a study of PD-1 blockade in classical Hodgkin lymphoma. Study-wide results and limits: Reported baseline diversity: healthy donors highest, relapsed/refractory patients lowest.

The sample's time point: newly diagnosed, previously untreated cHL patient sample. The authors purified CD4+ T cells from thawed PBMCs by magnetic negative selection. Comparison relied on PBMCs that came from newly diagnosed, untreated classical Hodgkin lymphoma. Some clones are missing from TCRdb's copy, which holds only in-frame ones; the method was immunoSEQ multiplex PCR. Of 15,000 to 20,000 clones in the sample, about four fifths are singletons; the top ten hold approximately 1.2%. As to this clone: No antigen is known for it.

CDR1 is LNHNV, CDR2 YYDKDF, per germline (reference sequence). The CDR3 has 15 amino acids. The V segment lost 5 bases and the J segment 4 bases; nucleotides outside the gene matches: 6. The sequence derives from a human donor with classical Hodgkin lymphoma. The material sequenced was CD4+ T cells from blood. The rearrangement uses TRBV15 and TRBJ2-2, with 8 bases aligning to TRBD1. The CDR3 region is CATSPRTGTTGELFF. The DNA for the CDR3 is TGTGCCACCAGCCCCAGGACAGGGACCACCGGGGAGCTGTTTTTT.